The 14 T cell receptor beta chains presented below share a single source sample, sequenced in a study of T-cell memory formation after mild COVID-19. TCRdb reanalysed the 5' RACE reads using MiXCR and keeps one entry per CDR3 protein. The sample lists approximately 190,000 distinct CDR3 sequences; 15% to 20% were seen once. The sample was PBMCs or a T cell subset sorted from them (not recorded which). These receptors were obtained from an adult woman who had mild COVID-19 (a few samples of this study predate the infection). Cell type and time point are not known.

This clonotype has a handful of counts. The rearrangement links TRBV7-6 to TRBJ2-1, with TRBD2 identical over 9 bases. From germline, CDR1 is SGHVS and CDR2 FNYEAQ. The CDR3 has 16 amino acids. V trimming: 5 bases; J trimming: 3 bases; junction bases outside the gene matches: 8. The CDR3 sequence: CASSPTPAGGYNEQFF. As DNA, the CDR3 is TGTGCCAGCAGCCCTACCCCAGCGGGGGGCTACAATGAGCAGTTCTTC.

This sequence joins TRBV27 and TRBJ2-2; D gene unclear. The CDR3 spans 14 residues. Trimming cost V 6 bases and J 2 bases, with 10 bases left between them. CDR1 is MNHEY and CDR2 is SMNVEV in the germline V gene (reference sequence). The CDR3 sequence: CASSPPGNTGELFF. CDR3 nucleotides: TGTGCCAGCAGCCCCCCTGGAAACACCGGGGAGCTGTTTTTT.

This clonotype appeared once. This rearrangement joins TRBV7-2 to TRBJ1-6; D perhaps matches TRBD1 (5 bases). Trimming left V 5 bases short and J 9 bases short, with 14 bases between. Germline assignment: CDR1 SGHTA and CDR2 FQGNSA. This CDR3 comprises 14 residues. For the CDR3, the DNA is TGTGCCAGCAGCCCCGGCAGGGTCGGTTCACCCCTCCACTTT. It encodes CASSPGRVGSPLHF. Full variable domain (missing parts from reference TRBV7-2 and TRBJ1-6): GAGVSQSPSNKVTEKGKDVELRCDPISGHTALYWYRQSLGQGLEFLIYFQGNSAPDKSGLPSDRFSAERTGGSVSTLTIQRTQQEDSAVYLCASSPGRVGSPLHFGNGTRLTVT.

This chain joins TRBV24-1 and TRBJ2-2; D may correspond to TRBD1 or TRBD2 (5 bases each). CDR1 KGHDR and CDR2 SFDVKD come from the germline V gene. The ends were cut back, 6 bases at V and 5 bases at J, with 15 bases in the middle. There are 15 residues in the CDR3. The CDR3 DNA is TGTGCCACCAGTTTCCCAGGGAGCCCGACCGGGGAGCTGTTTTTT. It yields the protein CATSFPGSPTGELFF.

This clonotype has more than one count but fewer than ten. The chain joins TRBV4-3 to TRBJ2-1; 8 nucleotides agree with TRBD2. This CDR3 is 15 amino acids long. The germline CDR1 and CDR2 sequences are LGHNA and YSLEER. V lost 5 bases and J lost 0; bases outside the gene matches: 3. The CDR3 DNA sequence: TGCGCCAGCAGCACCGGGACTAGCTCCTACAATGAGCAGTTCTTC. This codes for CASSTGTSSYNEQFF.

The V call is TRBV25-1, the J call TRBJ1-5, with D tentatively TRBD1 (6 bases). Per the germline V gene, CDR1 is MGHDK and CDR2 is SYGVNS. This CDR3 has 13 residues. The germline V and J ends were trimmed by 10 bases and 6 bases, with 16 bases remaining between them. The chain's CDR3 is CATRGGASQPQHF. Written as DNA, the CDR3 is TGTGCCACTCGCGGGGGGGCGAGTCAGCCCCAGCATTTT.

This clonotype was observed many times. The chain joins TRBV20-1 to TRBJ1-2; 9 bases map to TRBD1. The ends lost 1 base at V and 4 bases at J; junction bases unmatched: 7. Germline assignment: CDR1 DFQATT and CDR2 SNEGSKA (reference sequence). This CDR3 is 15 amino acids long. DNA for the CDR3: TGCAGTGCTAGAGGCCCGACAGGGGGGAGCTATGGCTACACCTTC. It encodes CSARGPTGGSYGYTF.

J is TRBJ2-2 and V is TRBV2, with unresolved D. Germline CDR1 is SNHLY and CDR2 is FYNNEI. This CDR3 has 13 residues. V gave up 3 bases and J gave up 6 bases, with 8 bases separating them. CDR3 DNA: TGTGCCAGCAGTGAGATGACTGCCGGGGAGCTGTTTTTT. Amino acid sequence: CASSEMTAGELFF.

In its sample, this clonotype was seen a few times. V usage is TRBV12-3 or TRBV12-4 and J usage is TRBJ2-7; 8 bases line up with TRBD2. V lost 6 bases and J lost 1; bases outside the gene matches: 8. The CDR3 extends over 15 amino acids. CDR3 sequence: CASRKRAGGSYEQYF. The CDR3 DNA is TGTGCCAGCAGGAAGCGGGCGGGGGGATCCTACGAGCAGTACTTC.

This clonotype was seen more than once but under ten times. As DNA, the CDR3 is TGTGCCAGCCGAACTAGCGGCACAGATACGCAGTATTTT. Protein sequence: CASRTSGTDTQYF. This chain joins TRBV11-2 and TRBJ2-3; the match to TRBD2 covers 7 bases. The trim removed 8 bases at V and 1 base at J, leaving 3 bases unmatched. This CDR3 is 13 amino acids long. Per germline, CDR1 SGHAT and CDR2 FQNNGV.

The rearrangement uses TRBV7-9 and TRBJ2-6; D is perhaps TRBD1 or TRBD2 (6 bases each). Germline CDR1 reads SEHNR; CDR2 reads FQNEAQ (reference sequence). Trimming took 6 bases from V and 4 from J, leaving 13 bases between them. CDR3 length: 15 residues. The CDR3 nucleotides are TGTGCCAGCAGAAAGGGGGGCGGCGGGGCCAACGTCCTGACTTTC. Amino acids: CASRKGGGGANVLTF.

This clonotype turned up a few times. This sequence joins TRBV24-1 and TRBJ2-1, with TRBD1 as a possible D gene (6 bases). V lost 3 bases to trimming and J lost 11 bases, with 16 bases between them. Germline V gene lookup returns CDR1 KGHDR and CDR2 SFDVKD. CDR3 length: 14 amino acids. This CDR3 is CATSDPGTLGKQFF. The CDR3 region has the DNA TGTGCCACCAGTGATCCCGGGACACTCGGTAAGCAGTTCTTC.

The chain joins TRBV5-4 to TRBJ2-5; D gene unclear. V lost 3 bases and J lost 9, with 12 bases in between. This CDR3 has 12 amino acids. Germline V lookup: CDR1 SGHNT, CDR2 YYREEE (reference sequence). As DNA, the CDR3 is TGTGCCAGCAGCTCCCCAGGTGGGGCCCAGTACTTC. Encoded protein: CASSSPGGAQYF.

The chain carries TRBV5-1 and TRBJ2-6; D perhaps matches TRBD1 (6 bases). The V end lost 1 base, the J end lost 4 bases, and 24 bases lay between the germline ends. CDR3 length: 20 residues. Germline loops: CDR1 SGHRS, CDR2 YFSETQ. As DNA, the CDR3 is TGCGCCAGCAGCTTGTCGAGTTCCGGGACATGGGTGCCCGGGGCCAACGTCCTGACTTTC. Protein product: CASSLSSSGTWVPGANVLTF.